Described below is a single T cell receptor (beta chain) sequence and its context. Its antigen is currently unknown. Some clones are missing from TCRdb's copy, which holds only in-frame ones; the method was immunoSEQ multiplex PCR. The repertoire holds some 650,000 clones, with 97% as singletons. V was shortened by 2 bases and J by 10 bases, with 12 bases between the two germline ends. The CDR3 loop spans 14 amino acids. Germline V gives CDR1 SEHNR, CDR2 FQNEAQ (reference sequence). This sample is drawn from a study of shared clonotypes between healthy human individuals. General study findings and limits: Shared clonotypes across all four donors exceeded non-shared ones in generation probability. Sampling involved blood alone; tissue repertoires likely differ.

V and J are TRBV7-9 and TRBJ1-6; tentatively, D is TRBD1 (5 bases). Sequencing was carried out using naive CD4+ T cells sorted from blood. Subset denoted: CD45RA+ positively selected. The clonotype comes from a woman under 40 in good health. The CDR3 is CASSLNPTGSPLHF. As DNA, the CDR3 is TGTGCCAGCAGCTTAAACCCAACAGGATCACCCCTCCACTTT.